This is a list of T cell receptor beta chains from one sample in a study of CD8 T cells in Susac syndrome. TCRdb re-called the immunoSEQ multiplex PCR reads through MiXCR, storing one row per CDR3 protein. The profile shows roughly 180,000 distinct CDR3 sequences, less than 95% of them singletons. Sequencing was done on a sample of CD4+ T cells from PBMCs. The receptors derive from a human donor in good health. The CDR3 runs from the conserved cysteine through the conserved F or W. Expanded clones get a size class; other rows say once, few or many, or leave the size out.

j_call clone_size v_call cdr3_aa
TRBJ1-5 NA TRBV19 CASSILGRGRGQPQHF
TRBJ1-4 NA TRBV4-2 CASSQDTGEHEKLFF
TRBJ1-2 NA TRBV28 CASSLRPLSLYGYTF
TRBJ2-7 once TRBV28 CASSAAGGPYEQYF
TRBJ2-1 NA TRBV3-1 CASSQDKRPNSYNEQFF
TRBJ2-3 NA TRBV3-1 CASSQRASGSTYF
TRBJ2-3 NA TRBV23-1 CASSPKPSAPSTDTQYF
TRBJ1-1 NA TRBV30 CAWSGRINTEAFF
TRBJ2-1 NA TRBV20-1 CSARDGGSVYNEQFF
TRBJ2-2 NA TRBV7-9 CASRSAGELFF
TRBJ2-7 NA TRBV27 CASRGGTTYEQYF
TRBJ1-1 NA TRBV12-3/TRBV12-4 CAEQGWEESEAFF
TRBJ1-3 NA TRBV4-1 CASSQLGKWRSGNTIYF
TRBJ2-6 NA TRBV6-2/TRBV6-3 CASSPRGGSGSGANVLTF
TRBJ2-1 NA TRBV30 CAWSVRGGEEFF
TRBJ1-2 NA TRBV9 CASSVDWGSYTF
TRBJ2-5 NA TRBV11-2 CASSLERPETQYF
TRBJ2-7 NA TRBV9 CASSVGLAGPYEQYF
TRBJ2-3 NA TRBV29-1 CSVEGGTDTQYF
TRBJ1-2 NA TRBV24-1 CATSDDNNYGYTF
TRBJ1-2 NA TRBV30 CAWSVLSEGYTF
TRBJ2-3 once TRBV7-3 CASSATLRTDTQYF
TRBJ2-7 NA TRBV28 CASSLGGHRKGEQYF
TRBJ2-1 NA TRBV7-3 CASSLTRETHNEQFF
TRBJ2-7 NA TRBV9 CASSVAASGAYEQYF
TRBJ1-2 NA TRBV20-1 CSADGETNYGYTF
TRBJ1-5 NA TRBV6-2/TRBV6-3 CASNQGGSNQPQHF
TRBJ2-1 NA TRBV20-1 CSARRGSEQFF
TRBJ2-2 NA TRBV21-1 CASSPIRAGYTGELFF
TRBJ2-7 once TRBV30 CAWSFMASGPYEQYF
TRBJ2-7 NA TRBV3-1 CASSQLVNEQYF
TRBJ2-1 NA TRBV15 CATSSPLAGINEQFF